Listed below are T cell receptor beta chains from one sample, sequenced in a study of CD8 T cells in Susac syndrome. TCRdb fed the immunoSEQ multiplex PCR reads into MiXCR, producing one record per CDR3 protein. The table has just under 150,000 distinct CDR3 sequences, approximately 94% seen once. The specimen was CD4+ T cells from PBMCs. Receptors originate from a human donor in good health. Both conserved end residues are part of each CDR3. Each record gives: clone size, J gene, D gene, V gene, CDR3 protein, CDR3 DNA. The D gene is left open where the match is weak. The size entry is marked missing in some rows and otherwise reads once, few, many or a size class.

clone_size: .; j_call: TRBJ2-3; d_call: .; v_call: TRBV24-1; cdr3_aa: CATSDPTSTDTQYF; cdr3_nt: TGTGCCACCAGTGATCCCACTAGCACAGATACGCAGTATTTT
clone_size: .; j_call: TRBJ1-1; d_call: .; v_call: TRBV20-1; cdr3_aa: CSARGVQGYMTEAFF; cdr3_nt: TGCAGTGCTAGGGGCGTACAGGGTTACATGACTGAAGCTTTCTTT
clone_size: .; j_call: TRBJ2-5; d_call: .; v_call: TRBV6-6; cdr3_aa: CASSYLGGKETQYF; cdr3_nt: TGTGCCAGCAGTTACCTCGGGGGTAAAGAGACCCAGTACTTC
clone_size: .; j_call: TRBJ1-5; d_call: .; v_call: TRBV9; cdr3_aa: CASSVGLGGNQPQHF; cdr3_nt: TGTGCCAGCAGCGTAGGTCTAGGGGGCAATCAGCCCCAGCATTTT
clone_size: .; j_call: TRBJ2-1; d_call: TRBD2; v_call: TRBV6-5; cdr3_aa: CASSLLAGINEQFF; cdr3_nt: TGTGCCAGCAGTCTATTAGCGGGAATCAATGAGCAGTTCTTC
clone_size: .; j_call: TRBJ2-7; d_call: TRBD2; v_call: TRBV5-1; cdr3_aa: CASSFLAGGPYEQYF; cdr3_nt: TGCGCCAGCAGCTTCCTAGCGGGAGGGCCCTACGAGCAGTACTTC
clone_size: .; j_call: TRBJ2-5; d_call: TRBD1; v_call: TRBV24-1; cdr3_aa: CATNPQGEQTQYF; cdr3_nt: TGTGCCACCAACCCGCAGGGGGAACAGACCCAGTACTTC
clone_size: .; j_call: TRBJ1-1; d_call: .; v_call: TRBV6-4; cdr3_aa: CASSPTYSNTEAFF; cdr3_nt: TGTGCCAGCAGTCCCACCTACAGTAACACTGAAGCTTTCTTT
clone_size: .; j_call: TRBJ2-2; d_call: TRBD1; v_call: TRBV12-3/TRBV12-4; cdr3_aa: CASSLVLGGGGGELFF; cdr3_nt: TGTGCCAGCAGTTTAGTTCTAGGGGGCGGCGGCGGGGAGCTGTTTTTT
clone_size: .; j_call: TRBJ1-1; d_call: .; v_call: TRBV27; cdr3_aa: CASSLRGGPTEAFF; cdr3_nt: TGTGCCAGCAGTTTACGAGGGGGGCCCACTGAAGCTTTCTTT
clone_size: .; j_call: TRBJ2-1; d_call: .; v_call: TRBV5-1; cdr3_aa: CASSHKYFRGTGGYNEQFF; cdr3_nt: TGCGCCAGCAGCCACAAGTATTTTAGAGGGACTGGTGGCTACAATGAGCAGTTCTTC
clone_size: .; j_call: TRBJ2-5; d_call: .; v_call: TRBV3-1; cdr3_aa: CASSQGSSQETQYF; cdr3_nt: TGTGCCAGCAGCCAAGGAAGTTCGCAAGAGACCCAGTACTTC
clone_size: .; j_call: TRBJ2-7; d_call: .; v_call: TRBV27; cdr3_aa: CASSLGRDWSYEQYF; cdr3_nt: TGTGCCAGCAGTTTGGGACGGGATTGGTCCTACGAGCAGTACTTC
clone_size: .; j_call: TRBJ1-3; d_call: TRBD1; v_call: TRBV5-1; cdr3_aa: CASSLAPTLDRVGNTIYF; cdr3_nt: TGCGCCAGCAGCTTGGCCCCTACCTTGGACAGGGTTGGAAACACCATATATTTT
clone_size: .; j_call: TRBJ2-1; d_call: TRBD1; v_call: TRBV30; cdr3_aa: CAWSPLTGGPWDEQFF; cdr3_nt: TGTGCCTGGAGTCCCTTGACAGGGGGCCCGTGGGATGAGCAGTTCTTC
clone_size: few; j_call: TRBJ2-7; d_call: TRBD2; v_call: TRBV29-1; cdr3_aa: CSATSVAGGYEQYF; cdr3_nt: TGCAGCGCCACTTCGGTAGCGGGAGGATACGAGCAGTACTTC